This T cell receptor beta chain comes out of a study of shared clonotypes between healthy human individuals. This clone was seen a single time. Assay execution proceeded at the deep level. Some 30,000 T cell genomes, or about 0.2 ug DNA, went into the sorted-subset replicate PCRs. The method was immunoSEQ multiplex PCR; TCRdb's version includes in-frame clones alone and lacks a portion of them. The sample carries hundreds of thousands of clones, around 73% recorded once. The trim removed 5 bases at V and 7 bases at J, leaving 5 bases unmatched. Germline V gene data show CDR1 as SGHRS and CDR2 as YFSETQ. The CDR3 is made up of 14 amino acids.

This chain uses TRBV5-1 with TRBJ2-1; 11 bases agree with TRBD2. The sample taken for sequencing was memory CD4+ T cells sorted from blood. Subset: CD45RA-negative fraction. The origin of this receptor is a woman in her thirties in good health. CDR3 residues: CASSAPSGGNEQFF. The CDR3 bases are TGCGCCAGCAGTGCCCCTAGCGGGGGGAATGAGCAGTTCTTC.